This T cell receptor beta chain comes out of a study of vaccination and CD4 T cells after COVID-19. Cultured CD4+ T-cell DNA underwent Oncomine TCR Beta short-read sequencing. A single record per CDR3 protein comes from TCRdb applying MiXCR to the PCR reads. The sample shows roughly 18,000 distinct CDR3 sequences, roughly 52% of them seen only once. A note on this clonotype: The antigen is undetermined.

Treatment described: 10-day PBMC culture with coronavirus spike peptide pools or control peptides (ViraFEST assay). It was with about 10 IU/ml IL-2 and roughly 9 ug/ml peptide pools that 1.5 million to 2.5 million PBMCs per well were cultured. Germline assignment: CDR1 SGHKS and CDR2 YYEKEE (reference sequence). V lost 3 bases, J lost 0 bases, and 4 bases lay in between. The CDR3 covers 13 residues. V is TRBV5-5 and J is TRBJ1-5, with D unclear. Source material: CD4+ T cells from blood, cultured in vitro. The receptor was isolated from a human donor who had recovered from COVID-19. The CDR3 is CASSWDSNQPQHF. The CDR3 coding sequence is TGTGCCAGCAGCTGGGATAGCAATCAGCCCCAGCATTTT.